A single TCR beta chain is shown here with its context. The antigen remains unidentified. This sample is drawn from a study of beta chain features in type 1 diabetes. The wider study: Patients looked much like healthy donors when it came to age, gender and cell yields. Findings and limits, study-wide: Sequencing of cDNA might inflate the share of cells that strongly express TCR. There was a moderate but significant shortening of TCRB CDR3s in all four CD4+ subsets of Type 1 diabetes patients.

Sorting with CD45RO/CCR7/CD25/CD127/CD95/CD27 yielded naive, central memory, regulatory and stem-like memory CD4+ cells. This CDR3 has 13 amino acids. V lost 2 bases and J lost 0, with 5 bases in between. Germline loops: CDR1 MGHDK, CDR2 SYGVNS. The study reverse transcribed the entire isolated RNA, so it sequenced expressed TCRB transcripts. Roughly 3.5 million reads per sample were averaged for naive, central memory and regulatory samples. TCRdb keeps only in-frame clones here, not all; method: immunoSEQ multiplex PCR. The sample has hundreds of thousands of clones, around 15% seen once. The sequence came from a man aged 18 to 30 with type 1 diabetes. V is TRBV25-1 and J is TRBJ2-7; D gene uncertain. Sequenced material: naive CD4+ T cells from blood. The CDR3 DNA is TGTGCCAGCAGTGAAGGCTTCTCCTACGAGCAGTACTTC. Encoded protein: CASSEGFSYEQYF.